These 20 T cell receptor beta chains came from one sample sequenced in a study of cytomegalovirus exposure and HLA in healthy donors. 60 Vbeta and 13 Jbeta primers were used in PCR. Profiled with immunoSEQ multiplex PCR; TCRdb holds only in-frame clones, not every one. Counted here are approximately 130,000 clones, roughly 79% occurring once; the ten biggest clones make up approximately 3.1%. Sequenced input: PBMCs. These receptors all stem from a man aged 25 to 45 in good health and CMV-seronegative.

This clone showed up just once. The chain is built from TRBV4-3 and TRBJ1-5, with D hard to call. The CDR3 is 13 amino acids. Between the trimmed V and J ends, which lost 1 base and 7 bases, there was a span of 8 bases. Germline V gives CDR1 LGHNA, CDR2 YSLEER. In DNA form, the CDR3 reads TGCGCCAGCAGCCAAGGACCCGGGCAGCCCCAGCATTTT. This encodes CASSQGPGQPQHF.

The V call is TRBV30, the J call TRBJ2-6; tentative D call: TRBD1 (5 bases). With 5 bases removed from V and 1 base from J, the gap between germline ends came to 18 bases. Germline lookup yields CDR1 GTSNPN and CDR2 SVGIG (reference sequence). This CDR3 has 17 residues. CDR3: CAWEQGTGPSGANVLTF. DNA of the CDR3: TGTGCCTGGGAGCAAGGAACAGGACCATCTGGGGCCAACGTCCTGACTTTC.

The CDR3 coding sequence is TGTGCCAGCAGTTCCTTACAGGCTTCTAATGAAAAACTGTTTTTT. This translates into CASSSLQASNEKLFF. The chain recombines TRBV28 with TRBJ1-4; tentative D call: TRBD1 (5 bases). CDR1 is MDHEN, CDR2 SYDVKM, per germline. The V end lost 4 bases, the J end lost 3 bases, and 12 bases lay between the germline ends. This CDR3 spans 15 amino acids.

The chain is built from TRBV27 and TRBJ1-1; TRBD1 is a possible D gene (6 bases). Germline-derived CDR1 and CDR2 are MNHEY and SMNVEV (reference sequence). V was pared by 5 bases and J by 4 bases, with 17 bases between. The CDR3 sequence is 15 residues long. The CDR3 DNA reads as TGTGCCAGCAGTGCGGAAACAGGGTTGGCCACTGAAGCTTTCTTT. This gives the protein CASSAETGLATEAFF.

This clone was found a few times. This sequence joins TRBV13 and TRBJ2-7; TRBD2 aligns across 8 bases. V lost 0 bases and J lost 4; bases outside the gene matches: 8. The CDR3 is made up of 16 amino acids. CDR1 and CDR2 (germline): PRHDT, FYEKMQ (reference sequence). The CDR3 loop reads CASSLGPAGVTYEQYF. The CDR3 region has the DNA TGTGCCAGCAGCTTAGGTCCAGCGGGGGTAACTTACGAGCAGTACTTC.

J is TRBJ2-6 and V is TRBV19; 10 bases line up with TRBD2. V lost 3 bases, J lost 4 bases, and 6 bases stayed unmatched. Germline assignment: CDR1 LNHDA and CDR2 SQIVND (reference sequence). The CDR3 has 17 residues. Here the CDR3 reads CASSMLAGAGGANVLTF. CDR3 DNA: TGTGCCAGTAGTATGCTAGCGGGAGCGGGCGGGGCCAACGTCCTGACTTTC.

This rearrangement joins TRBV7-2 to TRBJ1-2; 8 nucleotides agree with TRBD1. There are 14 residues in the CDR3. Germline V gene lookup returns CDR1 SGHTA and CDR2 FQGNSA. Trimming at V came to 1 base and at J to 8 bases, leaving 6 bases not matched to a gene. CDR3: CASSLGQGLGGYTF. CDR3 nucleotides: TGTGCCAGCAGCTTAGGACAGGGGTTGGGAGGCTACACCTTC.

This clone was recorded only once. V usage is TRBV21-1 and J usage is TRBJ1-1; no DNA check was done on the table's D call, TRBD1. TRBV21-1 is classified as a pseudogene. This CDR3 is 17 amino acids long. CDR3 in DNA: TGTGCCAGCAGCAAACACGCCGGGACAGTGATTAACACTGAAGCTTTCTTT. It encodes CASSKHAGTVINTEAFF.

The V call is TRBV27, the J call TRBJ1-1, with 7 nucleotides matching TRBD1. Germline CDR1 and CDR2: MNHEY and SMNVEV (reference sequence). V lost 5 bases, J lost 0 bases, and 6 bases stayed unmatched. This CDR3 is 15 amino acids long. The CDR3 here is CASSPGTALNTEAFF. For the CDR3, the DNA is TGTGCCAGCAGTCCCGGGACAGCCTTGAACACTGAAGCTTTCTTT.

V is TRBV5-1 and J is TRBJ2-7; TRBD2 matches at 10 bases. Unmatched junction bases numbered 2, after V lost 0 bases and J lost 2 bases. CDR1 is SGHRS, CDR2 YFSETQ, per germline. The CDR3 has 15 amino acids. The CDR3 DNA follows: TGCGCCAGCAGCTTGGAACTAGCGGGACCCTACGAGCAGTACTTC. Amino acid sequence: CASSLELAGPYEQYF. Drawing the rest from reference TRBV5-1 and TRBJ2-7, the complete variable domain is KAGVTQTPRYLIKTRGQQVTLSCSPISGHRSVSWYQQTPGQGLQFLFEYFSETQRNKGNFPGRFSGRQFSNSRSEMNVSTLELGDSALYLCASSLELAGPYEQYFGPGTRLTVT.

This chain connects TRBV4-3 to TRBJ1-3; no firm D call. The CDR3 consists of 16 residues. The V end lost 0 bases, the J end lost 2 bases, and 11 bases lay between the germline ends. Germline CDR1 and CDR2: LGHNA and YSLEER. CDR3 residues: CASSQDFRNPGNTIYF. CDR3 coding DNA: TGCGCCAGCAGCCAAGATTTCAGAAACCCTGGAAACACCATATATTTT.

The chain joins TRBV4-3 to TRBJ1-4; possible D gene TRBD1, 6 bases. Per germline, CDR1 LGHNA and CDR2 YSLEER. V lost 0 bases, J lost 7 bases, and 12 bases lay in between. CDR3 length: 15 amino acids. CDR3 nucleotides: TGCGCCAGCAGCCAAGATCATTGGGGGCGTGAAAAACTGTTTTTT. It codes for CASSQDHWGREKLFF.

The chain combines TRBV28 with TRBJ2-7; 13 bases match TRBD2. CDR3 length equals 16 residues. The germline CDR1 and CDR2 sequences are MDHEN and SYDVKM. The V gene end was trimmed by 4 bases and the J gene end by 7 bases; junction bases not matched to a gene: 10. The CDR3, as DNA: TGTGCCAGCAGTTCTGCCGGGACTAGCGGGAAGGTGGAGCAGTACTTC. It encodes CASSSAGTSGKVEQYF.

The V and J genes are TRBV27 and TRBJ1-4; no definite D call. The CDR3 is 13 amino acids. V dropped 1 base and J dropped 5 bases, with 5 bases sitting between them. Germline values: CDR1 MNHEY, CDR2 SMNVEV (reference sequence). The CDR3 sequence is CASSLLGNEKLFF. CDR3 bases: TGTGCCAGCAGTTTATTGGGCAATGAAAAACTGTTTTTT.

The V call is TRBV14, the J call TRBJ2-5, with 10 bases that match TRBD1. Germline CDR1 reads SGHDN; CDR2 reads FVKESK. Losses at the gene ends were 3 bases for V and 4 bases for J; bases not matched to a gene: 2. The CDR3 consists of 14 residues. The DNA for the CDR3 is TGTGCCAGCAGCCATAGGACAGGGGGAGAGACCCAGTACTTC. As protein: CASSHRTGGETQYF.

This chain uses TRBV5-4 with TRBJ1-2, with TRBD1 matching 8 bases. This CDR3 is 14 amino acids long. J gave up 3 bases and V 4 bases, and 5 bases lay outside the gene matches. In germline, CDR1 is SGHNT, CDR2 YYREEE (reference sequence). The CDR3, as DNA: TGTGCCAGCAGCACCAAACAGGGGGACTATGGCTACACCTTC. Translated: CASSTKQGDYGYTF.

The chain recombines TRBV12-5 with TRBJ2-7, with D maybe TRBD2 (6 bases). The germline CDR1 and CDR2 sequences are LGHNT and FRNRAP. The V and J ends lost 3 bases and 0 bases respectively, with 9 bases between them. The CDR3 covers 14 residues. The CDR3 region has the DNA TGTGCTAGTGGTTTCGGAGGGGTCTCCTACGAGCAGTACTTC. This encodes CASGFGGVSYEQYF.

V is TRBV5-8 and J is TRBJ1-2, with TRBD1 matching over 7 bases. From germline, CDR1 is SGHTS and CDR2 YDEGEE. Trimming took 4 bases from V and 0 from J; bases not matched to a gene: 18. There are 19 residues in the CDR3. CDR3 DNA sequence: TGTGCCAGCAGCCTATTGACAGGGACCGATTTCCGAGCTAACTATGGCTACACCTTC. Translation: CASSLLTGTDFRANYGYTF.

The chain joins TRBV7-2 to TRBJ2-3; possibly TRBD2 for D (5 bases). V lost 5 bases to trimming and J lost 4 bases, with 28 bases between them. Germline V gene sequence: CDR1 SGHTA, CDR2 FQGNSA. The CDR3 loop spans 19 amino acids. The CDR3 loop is CASSLFLAWETLLPDTQYF. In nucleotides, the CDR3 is TGTGCCAGCAGCCTATTCTTAGCCTGGGAGACACTATTGCCAGATACGCAGTATTTT.

CDR3 residues: CASSQDLGQPQFENQPQHF. For the CDR3, the DNA is TGCGCCAGCAGCCAAGATCTAGGACAGCCCCAATTCGAAAATCAGCCCCAGCATTTT. The rearrangement joins TRBV4-1 to TRBJ1-5; a weak D match, TRBD1 (6 bases). CDR3 length: 19 amino acids. Germline loops: CDR1 MGHRA, CDR2 YSYEKL. V was shortened by 0 bases and J by 4 bases, with 22 bases between the two germline ends.